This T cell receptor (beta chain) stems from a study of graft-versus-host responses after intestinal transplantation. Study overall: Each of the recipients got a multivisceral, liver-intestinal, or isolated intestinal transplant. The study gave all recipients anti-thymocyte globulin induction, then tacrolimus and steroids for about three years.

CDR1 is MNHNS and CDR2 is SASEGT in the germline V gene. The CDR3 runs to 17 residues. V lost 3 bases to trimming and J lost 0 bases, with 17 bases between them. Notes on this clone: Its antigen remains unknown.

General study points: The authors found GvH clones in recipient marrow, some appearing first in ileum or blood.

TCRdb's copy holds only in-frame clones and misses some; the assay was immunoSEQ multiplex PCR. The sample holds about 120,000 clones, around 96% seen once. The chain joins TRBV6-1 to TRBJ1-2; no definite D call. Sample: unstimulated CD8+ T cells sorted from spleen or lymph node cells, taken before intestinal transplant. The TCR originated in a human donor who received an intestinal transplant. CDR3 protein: CASSDWYGRPANYGYTF. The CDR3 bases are TGTGCCAGCAGTGATTGGTATGGACGGCCGGCTAACTATGGCTACACCTTC.